Presented here are 15 T cell receptor beta chains from one specimen sequenced in a study of technical replicates of blood from four donors. Assay used: immunoSEQ multiplex PCR; TCRdb lists only in-frame clones, some missing. The top ten clones hold just over 3% of a sample with roughly 50,000 clones, over 90% of them seen once. Sample: PBMCs. The receptors were sampled from a human donor in good health. Some clones in this sample may be carry-over from other donors' samples.

The chain uses TRBV7-9 and TRBJ2-7; D remains unclear. V shed 2 bases and J shed 3 bases, with 8 bases lying between them. This CDR3 region has 13 residues. Germline lookup yields CDR1 SEHNR and CDR2 FQNEAQ (reference sequence). In DNA, the CDR3 is TGTGCCAGCAGCTTACCCAGACACTACGAGCAGTACTTC. Residues: CASSLPRHYEQYF. The complete variable domain, with remaining parts taken from reference TRBV7-9 and TRBJ2-7, reads DTGVSQNPRHKITKRGQNVTFRCDPISEHNRLYWYRQTLGQGPEFLTYFQNEAQLEKSRLLSDRFSAERPKGSFSTLEIQRTEQGDSAMYLCASSLPRHYEQYFGPGTRLTVT.

The chain is built from TRBV25-1 and TRBJ1-2; D is uncertain. The CDR3 sequence is 14 residues long. Germline loops: CDR1 MGHDK, CDR2 SYGVNS. V was shortened by 1 base and J by 2 bases, with 8 bases between the two germline ends. CDR3 region: CASSEWGGNYGYTF. CDR3 sequence (DNA): TGTGCCAGCAGTGAATGGGGAGGGAACTATGGCTACACCTTC.

V gene TRBV7-2 combines with J gene TRBJ2-5, with D hard to call. V was shortened by 2 bases and J by 4 bases, with 5 bases between the two germline ends. Germline V gene sequence: CDR1 SGHTA, CDR2 FQGNSA. The CDR3 loop spans 12 amino acids. This CDR3 is CASSLHRETQYF. CDR3 nucleotides: TGTGCCAGCAGCTTACACAGAGAGACCCAGTACTTC.

The chain joins TRBV6-4 to TRBJ2-3; TRBD2 might be the D (5 bases). CDR1 is MRHNA and CDR2 is SNTAGT in the germline V gene. CDR3 length equals 14 residues. V was trimmed by 2 bases and J by 0 bases, leaving 6 bases between them. The CDR3 is CASSDGESTDTQYF. CDR3 in DNA: TGTGCCAGCAGTGACGGGGAGAGCACAGATACGCAGTATTTT.

The V and J genes are TRBV5-1 and TRBJ2-1; 9 nucleotides agree with TRBD2. Germline assignment: CDR1 SGHRS and CDR2 YFSETQ. The length of the CDR3 is 15 residues. The junction had 4 bases not matched to a gene; V was cut back by 0 bases and J by 6 bases. CDR3 DNA sequence: TGCGCCAGCAGCTTGGTAGCGGGAGTTCGCAATGAGCAGTTCTTC. This translates into CASSLVAGVRNEQFF.

This chain joins TRBV7-2 and TRBJ1-6, with 7 nucleotides matching TRBD1. CDR1 SGHTA and CDR2 FQGNSA come from the germline V gene. The CDR3 sequence is 14 residues long. Trimming removed 5 bases from V and 11 bases from J; junction bases left unmatched: 9. The CDR3 sequence is CASSPPTGQAPLHF. The DNA of the CDR3 is TGTGCCAGCAGCCCACCGACAGGGCAGGCACCCCTCCACTTT.

V usage is TRBV7-3 and J usage is TRBJ2-2; a possible D gene is TRBD2 (5 bases). V was shortened by 2 bases and J by 7 bases, with 14 bases between the two germline ends. The germline V gene encodes CDR1 SGHTA and CDR2 FQGTGA. This CDR3 has 15 amino acids. The CDR3 DNA is TGTGCCAGCAGCTTATTCCCTAGCCGGGTCGGGGAGCTGTTTTTT. Translated: CASSLFPSRVGELFF.

The genes are TRBV19 and TRBJ2-7; 8 bases agree with TRBD2. Germline-derived CDR1 and CDR2 are LNHDA and SQIVND (reference sequence). This CDR3 comprises 16 residues. With V trimmed by 5 bases and J by 0 bases, 9 bases remained unmatched. The CDR3 DNA sequence: TGTGCCAGTAGTGGTCCGGCGGGGGGAAACTCCTACGAGCAGTACTTC. As protein: CASSGPAGGNSYEQYF.

The chain recombines TRBV7-8 with TRBJ1-2; D remains unclear. In germline, CDR1 is SGHVS, CDR2 FQNEAQ. This CDR3 comprises 13 residues. Trimming shortened V by 4 bases and J by 4 bases, and 10 bases separated the two germline ends. CDR3: CASSSNSIYGYTF. For the CDR3, the DNA is TGTGCCAGCAGCTCGAACAGCATCTATGGCTACACCTTC.

The chain has TRBV4-1 and TRBJ2-1; perhaps TRBD1 as D (6 bases). Trimming left V 2 bases short and J 4 bases short, with 15 bases between. Germline loops: CDR1 MGHRA, CDR2 YSYEKL. The CDR3 contains 16 residues. The chain's CDR3 is CASSQPPWTDYNEQFF. DNA for the CDR3: TGCGCCAGCAGCCAACCTCCCTGGACAGATTACAATGAGCAGTTCTTC.

The rearrangement links TRBV5-6 to TRBJ2-2, with D tentatively TRBD1 (6 bases). Germline assignment: CDR1 SGHDT and CDR2 YYEEEE. This CDR3 spans 17 amino acids. Trimming stripped 3 bases from V and 1 base from J, with 16 bases between. CDR3 loop: CASSSLTTGKNTGELFF. The CDR3 DNA reads TGTGCCAGCAGCTCCTTAACCACAGGGAAGAACACCGGGGAGCTGTTTTTT.

The chain uses TRBV7-9 and TRBJ1-2, with D perhaps matching TRBD1 (5 bases). Germline V gene data show CDR1 as SEHNR and CDR2 as FQNEAQ (reference sequence). Trimming left V 1 base short and J 6 bases short, with 21 bases between. This CDR3 is 17 amino acids long. The CDR3 here is CASSLGGFAGLLNGYTF. CDR3 in DNA: TGTGCCAGCAGCTTAGGTGGGTTTGCAGGGCTCCTCAATGGCTACACCTTC.

CDR3 region: CASSMGQFGAQYF. The DNA for the CDR3 is TGTGCCAGTAGTATGGGACAGTTTGGGGCCCAGTACTTC. This chain links TRBV19 with TRBJ2-5, with TRBD1 matching 7 bases. V lost 3 bases to trimming and J lost 9 bases; unmatched junction nucleotides: 7. The length of the CDR3 is 13 residues. From germline, CDR1 is LNHDA and CDR2 SQIVND (reference sequence).

The rearrangement links TRBV6-6 to TRBJ2-6; D perhaps matches TRBD1 (6 bases). Per germline, CDR1 MNHNY and CDR2 SVGAGI (reference sequence). With 6 bases removed from V and 15 bases from J, the gap between germline ends came to 24 bases. The CDR3 extends over 15 amino acids. In nucleotides, the CDR3 is TGTGCCAGCAGCCCTCGACAGGCGGACCTCTCTCGCCTGACTTTC. This encodes CASSPRQADLSRLTF.

V usage is TRBV28 and J usage is TRBJ1-2, with 7 bases matching TRBD1. Germline values: CDR1 MDHEN, CDR2 SYDVKM. The CDR3 runs 14 residues. V shed 6 bases and J 5 bases; nucleotides not matched to a gene: 9. CDR3 residues: CASRTRQGLYGYTF. The CDR3 DNA reads TGTGCCAGCAGAACAAGACAGGGCCTTTATGGCTACACCTTC.